Sequencing of this T cell receptor beta chain was carried out in a study of shared clonotypes between healthy human individuals. For the study at large: CD8 memory received one plate per donor, CD8 naive two, CD4 memory three and CD4 naive three.

This CDR3 has 14 amino acids. The study drew all its donors from Caucasian adults living in Nashville, Tennessee. General study points: Between a few donors, naive CD4 clonotypes were shared at a level of about 5%.

This clone was seen a handful of times. Its target is not known. Repertoires were generated with immunoSEQ multiplex PCR, while TCRdb's copy carries only in-frame clones and drops some. The data hold approximately 740,000 clones, with roughly 70% observed a single time. This receptor was taken from a woman aged 25 to 39 in good health. The chain has TRBV21-1 and TRBJ2-7; the table gives TRBD1 as D, unverified against the DNA. TRBV21-1 represents a pseudogene. Sequenced: memory CD4+ T cells sorted from blood. Specified subset: CD45RA-negative fraction. The CDR3 loop is CASSTQARGNEQYF. The CDR3 DNA follows: TGTGCCAGCAGCACACAAGCCAGGGGGAACGAGCAGTACTTC.